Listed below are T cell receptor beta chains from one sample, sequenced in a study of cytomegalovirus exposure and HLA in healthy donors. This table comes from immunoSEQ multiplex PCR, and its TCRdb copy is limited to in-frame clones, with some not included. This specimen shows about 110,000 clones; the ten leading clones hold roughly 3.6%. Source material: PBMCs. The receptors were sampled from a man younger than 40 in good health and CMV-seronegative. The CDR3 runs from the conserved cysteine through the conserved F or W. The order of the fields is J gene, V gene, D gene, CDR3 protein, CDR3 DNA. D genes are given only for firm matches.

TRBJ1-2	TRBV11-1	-	CASSLDSNYGYTF	TGTGCCAGCAGCCTTGACAGTAACTATGGCTACACCTTC
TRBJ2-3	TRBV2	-	CASKQGYTDTQYF	TGTGCCAGCAAGCAGGGGTACACAGATACGCAGTATTTT
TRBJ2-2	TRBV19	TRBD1	CASSRQGKGTGELFF	TGTGCCAGTAGTAGACAGGGAAAAGGCACCGGGGAGCTGTTTTTT
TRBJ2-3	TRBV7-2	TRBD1	CASSLKGTGSTDTQYF	TGTGCCAGCAGCTTAAAAGGGACAGGGAGCACAGATACGCAGTATTTT
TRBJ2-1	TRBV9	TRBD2	CASSVDELAGGSSYNEQFF	TGTGCCAGCAGCGTAGATGAGCTAGCGGGGGGGAGCTCCTACAATGAGCAGTTCTTC
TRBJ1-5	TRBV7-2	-	CASSPQGAYQPQHF	TGTGCCAGCAGCCCACAGGGTGCGTATCAGCCCCAGCATTTT
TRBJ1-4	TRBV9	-	CASSGNLSPGGEKLFF	TGTGCCAGCAGCGGTAACTTGAGTCCGGGGGGTGAAAAACTGTTTTTT
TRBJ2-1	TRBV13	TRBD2	CASSYSGTSGGAYPRSYNEQFF	TGTGCCAGCAGCTATTCCGGGACTAGCGGGGGGGCGTACCCCAGGTCCTACAATGAGCAGTTCTTC
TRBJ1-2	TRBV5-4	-	CASSPGGNNYGYTF	TGTGCCAGCAGTCCCGGAGGGAATAACTATGGCTACACCTTC
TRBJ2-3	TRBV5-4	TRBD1	CASRETTGGAQYF	TGTGCCAGCAGGGAAACGACAGGGGGAGCGCAGTATTTT
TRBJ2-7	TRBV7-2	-	CASSPSAGNYYEQYF	TGTGCCAGCAGCCCCTCAGCCGGGAATTACTACGAGCAGTACTTC
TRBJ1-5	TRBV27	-	CASGYSGGQPQHF	TGTGCCAGCGGGTATTCCGGGGGTCAGCCCCAGCATTTT
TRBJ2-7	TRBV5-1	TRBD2	CASSTGLGEQYF	TGCGCCAGCAGCACCGGACTAGGGGAGCAGTACTTC
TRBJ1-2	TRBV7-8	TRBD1	CASSLYDRGLGGYTF	TGTGCCAGCAGCTTGTACGATAGGGGGCTTGGCGGCTACACCTTC
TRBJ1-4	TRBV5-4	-	CASSFGDPREEEKLFF	TGTGCCAGCAGCTTTGGCGACCCCAGGGAGGAAGAAAAACTGTTTTTT
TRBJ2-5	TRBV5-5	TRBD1	CASSFRTGVETQYF	TGTGCCAGCAGCTTTAGGACAGGGGTTGAGACCCAGTACTTC
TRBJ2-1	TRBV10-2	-	CASAGSSYNEQFF	TGCGCCAGCGCAGGCAGCTCCTACAATGAGCAGTTCTTC
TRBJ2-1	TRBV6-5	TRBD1	CASRSMDRVSHEQFF	TGTGCCAGTCGCTCCATGGACAGGGTATCCCATGAGCAGTTCTTC
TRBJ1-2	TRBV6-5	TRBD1	CASSLRDRGYGYTF	TGTGCCAGCAGCCTAAGGGACAGAGGATATGGCTACACCTTC
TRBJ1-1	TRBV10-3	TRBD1	CAISGQGGTEAFF	TGTGCCATCAGTGGACAGGGGGGCACTGAAGCTTTCTTT
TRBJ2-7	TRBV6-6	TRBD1	CASRPRQGIGYEQYF	TGTGCCAGCAGACCTAGACAGGGGATCGGCTACGAGCAGTACTTC
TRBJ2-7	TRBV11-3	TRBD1	CASSFSGTGAYEQYF	TGTGCCAGCAGCTTCTCCGGGACAGGGGCCTACGAGCAGTACTTC
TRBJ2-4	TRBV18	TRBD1	CASSPGDRGIQYF	TGTGCCAGCTCACCAGGGGACAGGGGCATTCAGTACTTC
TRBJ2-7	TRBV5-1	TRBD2	CASSQERGPYYEQYF	TGCGCCAGCAGCCAGGAGCGGGGACCTTACTACGAGCAGTACTTC
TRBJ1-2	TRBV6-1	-	CASSRGYGYTF	TGTGCCAGCAGCAGGGGCTATGGCTACACCTTC
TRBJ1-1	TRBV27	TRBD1	CASTPGTGREGTEAFF	TGTGCCAGCACCCCCGGGACAGGTCGAGAGGGCACTGAAGCTTTCTTT
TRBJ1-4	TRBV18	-	CASSPRPDSPNEKLFF	TGTGCCAGCTCACCACGTCCTGACAGCCCCAATGAAAAACTGTTTTTT
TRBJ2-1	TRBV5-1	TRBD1	CASSLGGQTYNEQFF	TGCGCCAGCAGCTTGGGGGGACAGACGTACAATGAGCAGTTCTTC
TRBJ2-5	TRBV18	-	CASSRGTQETQYF	TGTGCCAGCTCACGAGGGACACAAGAGACCCAGTACTTC
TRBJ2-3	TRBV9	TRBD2	CASSAGTSGGFTDTQYF	TGTGCCAGCAGCGCGGGGACTAGCGGGGGCTTCACAGATACGCAGTATTTT
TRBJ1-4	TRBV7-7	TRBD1	CASSSGTDKGEKLFF	TGTGCCAGCAGCTCCGGGACAGATAAGGGTGAAAAACTGTTTTTT
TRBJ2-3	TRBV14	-	CASSQGPAAFSTDTQYF	TGTGCCAGCAGCCAAGGTCCAGCGGCTTTTAGCACAGATACGCAGTATTTT
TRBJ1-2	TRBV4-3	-	CASSQGMGTFYGYTF	TGCGCCAGCAGCCAGGGTATGGGGACATTCTATGGCTACACCTTC
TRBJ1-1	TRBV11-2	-	CASSFSAGNTEAFF	TGTGCCAGCAGCTTTTCCGCGGGGAACACTGAAGCTTTCTTT
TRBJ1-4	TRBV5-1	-	CASSLAEGKLFF	TGCGCCAGCAGCTTGGCAGAGGGAAAACTGTTTTTT
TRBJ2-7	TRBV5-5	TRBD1	CASSLWTGGGYEQYF	TGTGCCAGCAGCCTCTGGACAGGGGGCGGGTACGAGCAGTACTTC
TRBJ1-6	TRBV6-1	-	CASSGPRVGAYNSPLHF	TGTGCCAGCAGTGGCCCCCGGGTCGGGGCCTATAATTCACCCCTCCACTTT
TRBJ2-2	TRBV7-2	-	CASTYTTGAGELFF	TGTGCCAGCACCTATACGACCGGGGCCGGGGAGCTGTTTTTT
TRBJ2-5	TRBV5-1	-	CASSFDSSQETQYF	TGCGCCAGCAGCTTTGACAGTTCGCAAGAGACCCAGTACTTC
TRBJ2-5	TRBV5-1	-	CASSVDRYQQETQYF	TGCGCCAGCAGCGTAGACAGGTACCAACAAGAGACCCAGTACTTC
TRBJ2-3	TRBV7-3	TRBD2	CASSLFSAGAGGPNTQYF	TGTGCCAGCAGCTTATTTTCGGCGGGAGCGGGGGGTCCCAATACGCAGTATTTT
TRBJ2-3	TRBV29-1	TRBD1	CSLSQGPISGGEGDTQYF	TGCAGCCTCAGCCAAGGACCAATCTCAGGGGGCGAAGGGGATACGCAGTATTTT
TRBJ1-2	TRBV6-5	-	CASSNLRNYTF	TGTGCCAGCAGTAACCTGAGGAACTACACCTTC